This TCR beta chain was sequenced in a study of identical twins. Overall study findings and caveats: There is a chance that invariant MAIT and iNKT cells partially muddied zero-insertion analyses. Rather than following the same donors, the conclusions depended on cross-sectional statistical analysis. Researchers reported excess low generation probability among twin-shared out-of-frame alpha sequences.

The CDR3 covers 16 residues. V shed 5 bases and J 4 bases; nucleotides not matched to a gene: 12. CDR1 and CDR2 from the germline V gene are SGDLS and YYNGEE. This clonotype was detected only a few times. What it binds is unknown. Everyone who donated was a healthy Caucasian. MiXCR was run by TCRdb on the 5' RACE reads, yielding one entry per CDR3 protein. Among about 530,000 distinct CDR3 sequences listed, about a fifth were seen once. The sample also formed part of further work on yellow fever vaccine responses in identical twins.

The sequenced sample was CD4+ T cells sorted from blood. The chain is built from TRBV9 and TRBJ1-2; 9 bases align to TRBD1. This sequence was found in a woman younger than 35 in good health. CDR3 in DNA: TGTGCCAGCAGTGTAACAACAGGGGGCAGGGGCTATGGCTACACCTTC. It encodes CASSVTTGGRGYGYTF. Using reference TRBV9 and TRBJ1-2 for the parts outside the CDR3, the full variable domain is DSGVTQTPKHLITATGQRVTLRCSPRSGDLSVYWYQQSLDQGLQFLIQYYNGEERAKGNILERFSAQQFPDLHSELNLSSLELGDSALYFCASSVTTGGRGYGYTFGSGTRLTVV.